This T cell receptor (beta chain) originates from a study of shared clonotypes between healthy human individuals (dated by TCRdb to 2018 to 2021). Some background on the complete study: Three men and a couple of women, aged 18 to 49 years, made up the cohort. For each donor, three plates each were used for CD4 naive and CD4 memory, two plates were used for CD8 naive, and one plate was used for CD8 memory. To estimate repertoire size and how much clonotypes are shared between individuals, the study performed deep sequencing of blood TCR repertoires from a handful of healthy adults. To increase sequencing depth and limit assay-specific biases, different laboratories used diverse techniques to prepare libraries and sequence TCR repertoires. Per donor, leukapheresis produced somewhere between about 0.94 and 10 billion PBMCs.

Healthy HIV-negative adults with no recently reported acute infections or vaccinations were included as donors. Every donor was a Caucasian adult residing in Nashville, Tennessee, USA. CD4+ T cells were enriched by magnetic negative selection, after which naive cells were positively selected on CD45RA and the negative fraction was taken as the memory subset. Blood was obtained by leukapheresis, after which PBMCs were separated by Ficoll-Histopaque density gradient centrifugation and cryopreserved in liquid nitrogen vapor phase. Purity and quantity of every magnetically sorted T cell population were checked by analytical flow cytometry. Each sorted fraction had its genomic DNA isolated and then quantified by UV absorbance on a Nanodrop 2000c. TCR CDR3 regions were amplified from genomic DNA by multiplex PCR using the deep immunoSEQ assay. Extracted genomic DNA from each cell subset was distributed evenly across all wells of several immunoSEQ 96-well plates, and each plate was treated as a replicate. For sorted subsets, around 0.2 ug of genomic DNA, equivalent to about 30,000 T cell genomes, went into each replicate PCR. Purified libraries were quantified with a Qubit 3.0 fluorometer, sized on a Bioanalyzer 2100, and re-quantified with the KAPA Library Quantification kit. Every immunoSEQ 96-well plate was sequenced on a separate single-read 150-cycle Illumina NextSeq 550 flow cell. On the authors' methods: The immunoSEQ output contained only junctional sequences without quality scores, so filtering could not match that applied to full-length reads. Sequences were annotated with PyIR, a Python wrapper for IgBLAST v1.9, using IMGT germline references to assign V/J genes and CDR3. Reads were removed for weak V/J assignments (E-value above 1e-6), missing CDR3, stop codons, out-of-frame junctions, or ambiguous translated residues. A V3J clonotype was defined by an identical inferred V gene, J gene, and CDR3 amino acid sequence. Percentage overlap between repertoires was calculated by dividing the number of shared unique clonotypes by the size of the smaller repertoire. Three approaches were used to assess repertoire richness: RTK rarefaction, the Chao1 estimator, and Recon v2.1 estimates of unobserved clonotypes. OLGA was used to compute generation probabilities for all TCRbeta clonotypes that the gDNA method yielded from four donors. Drawn from immuneACCESS, this table holds only the in-frame rearrangements with V and J called that TCRdb kept. Clones are partly lost; checked studies trace under half to an unresolved V gene and leave the rest unexplained. V, J and clone size reflect that table, while D and trimming were determined from the DNA. The sample includes some 2 million clones, with 90% to 95% observed a single time. About 0.13% of the sample comes from the top ten.

The germline V gene yields MNHNS for CDR1 and SASEGT for CDR2. The CDR3 holds 13 amino acids from the cysteine to the phenylalanine. Only the CDR3 DNA stays, 39 bases, in frame from base 1. V lost 7 bases and J lost 4 bases, and the count of bases not matched to a germline gene is 4. The research as a whole found: Sampling was restricted to blood, and TCR repertoires in tissues likely differ from the TCR repertoires found in blood. Naive subsets generally had larger estimated clonotype richness than memory subsets did. Pairwise subsampling led to the expectation that sequencing depth would affect the degree of clonotype sharing among donors. Across a few donors, about 4.5% of naive CD4, roughly 3.3% of naive CD8, around 2.5% of memory CD4, and approximately 0.4% of memory CD8 clonotypes were shared. Clonotypes shared by all four sorted-subset donors showed higher generation probabilities than non-shared clonotypes. The genetic and exposure-history diversity represented was limited by the small number of donors. Incomplete sequencing was indicated by rarefaction of sorted-subset datasets, despite the large sequencing depth.

To note about this clone: Its antigen remains unidentified. Base-call qualities are not available, and no considerably larger clone is one nucleotide away.

Material: naive CD4+ T cells sorted from blood. The cell subset or site label for this specimen denotes: CD45RA+ positively selected. The origin of this receptor is a man younger than 30 in good health. The V and J genes are TRBV6-1 and TRBJ1-5, and 7 junctional nucleotides match TRBD1. The CDR3 in this case is CASKGGPNQPQHF. The sequenced DNA is TGTGCCAGCAAAGGGGGCCCTAATCAGCCCCAGCATTTT.